This record looks at one T cell receptor beta chain sequence and its context. Its antigen remains unidentified. The data were taken from a study of early T cells in non-severe SARS-CoV-2 infection. General observations from the study: Sequences matched to VDJdb favored anti-spike CD8 responses, while private and CD4 specificities were missed.

Individually, cDNA molecules had unique molecular identifiers attached to them. TCRdb redid the calling of the 5' RACE reads with MiXCR, one entry per CDR3 protein. The table records more than 60,000 distinct CDR3 sequences, 9.5% to 15% of them present only once. Trimming removed 4 bases from V and 3 bases from J, with 13 bases in between. Looked up from germline, CDR1 is SGHTA and CDR2 is FQGNSA. CDR3 size: 16 residues. This receptor was taken from an adult who was a healthcare worker with PCR-confirmed SARS-CoV-2 infection or an uninfected control (not recorded which). Sequenced material: whole blood, taken at baseline. The J gene is TRBJ2-6, the V gene TRBV7-2; D unclear. CDR3 coding DNA: TGTGCCAGCAGCTCATGGGCCATAAGTGGGGCCAACGTCCTGACTTTC. It yields the protein CASSSWAISGANVLTF.